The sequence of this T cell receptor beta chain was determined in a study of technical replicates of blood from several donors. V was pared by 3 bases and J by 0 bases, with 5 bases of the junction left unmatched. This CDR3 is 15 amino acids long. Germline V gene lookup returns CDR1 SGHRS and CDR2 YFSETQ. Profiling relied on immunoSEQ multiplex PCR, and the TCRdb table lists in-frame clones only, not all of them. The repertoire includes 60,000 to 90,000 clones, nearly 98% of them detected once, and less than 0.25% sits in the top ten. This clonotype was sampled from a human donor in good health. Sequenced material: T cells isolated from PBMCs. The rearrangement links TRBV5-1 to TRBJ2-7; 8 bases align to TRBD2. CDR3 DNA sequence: TGCGCCAGCAGCTCGAGCGGGAGTACCTCCTACGAGCAGTACTTC. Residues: CASSSSGSTSYEQYF.